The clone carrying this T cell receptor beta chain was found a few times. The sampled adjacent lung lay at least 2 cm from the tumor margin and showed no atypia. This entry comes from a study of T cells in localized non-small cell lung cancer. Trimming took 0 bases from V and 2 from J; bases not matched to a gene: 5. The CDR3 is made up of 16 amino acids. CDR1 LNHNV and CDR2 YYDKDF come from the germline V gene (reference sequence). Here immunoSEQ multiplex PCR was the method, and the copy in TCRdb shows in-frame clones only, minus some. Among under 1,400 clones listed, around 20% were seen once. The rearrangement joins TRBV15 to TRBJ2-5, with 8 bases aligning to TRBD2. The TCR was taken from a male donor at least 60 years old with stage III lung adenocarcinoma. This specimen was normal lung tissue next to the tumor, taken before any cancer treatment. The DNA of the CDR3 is TGTGCCACCAGCAGAGATATAGCGGGGTGGCAAGAGACCCAGTACTTC. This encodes CATSRDIAGWQETQYF.